This T cell receptor beta chain was recovered during a study of T cells in Graves' hyperthyroidism and ophthalmopathy. General study points: Peripheral blood also featured most of the thyroid clonotypes expanded above 0.001. With a median lead of approximately six months before onset, the model predicted ophthalmopathy.

The CDR3 has 15 residues. V was shortened by 0 bases and J by 5 bases, with 13 bases between the two germline ends. Germline assignment: CDR1 SEHNR and CDR2 FQNEAQ (reference sequence). TCR beta CDR3 regions were amplified from RNA. Primed by the HTBI set, a first-round RT-PCR was run on the TCR CDR3. TCRdb itself ran the multiplex PCR reads through MiXCR, one entry per CDR3 protein. The profile shows 400,000 to 500,000 distinct CDR3 sequences, about an eighth of them singletons. This clonotype has more than one count but fewer than ten. Its antigen is not identified. Hyperthyroidism, newly diagnosed and lasting under 2 months, affected patients aged 18 to 65.

The sequence came from a woman between 18 and 30 years old with Graves' hyperthyroidism. V usage is TRBV7-9 and J usage is TRBJ2-5; the D gene is possibly TRBD1 (6 bases). The sample comprised blood. Here the CDR3 DNA reads TGTGCCAGCAGCTTAGCGCGAAGGGGGATCGAGACCCAGTACTTC. Protein: CASSLARRGIETQYF.